The 25 T cell receptor beta chains below come from one sample, sequenced in a study of cytomegalovirus exposure and HLA in healthy donors. Primers included in the PCR were 60 Vbeta and 13 Jbeta primers. Produced via immunoSEQ multiplex PCR; TCRdb's table is partial and in-frame only. There are around 300,000 clones in the sample; around four fifths occur only once, and about 2% lies in the top ten. Sequencing was done on a sample of PBMCs. All receptors derive from a woman aged 40 to 50 in good health and CMV-seropositive.

The V call is TRBV5-1, the J call TRBJ2-1; TRBD2 is a possible D gene (5 bases). The CDR3 runs 13 residues. V was trimmed by 0 bases and J by 8 bases, leaving 9 bases between them. From germline, CDR1 is SGHRS and CDR2 YFSETQ. The CDR3 nucleotides read TGCGCCAGCAGCTTGGGGCCCGGGGATGAGCAGTTCTTC. Residues: CASSLGPGDEQFF.

The V gene is TRBV7-2, the J gene TRBJ1-4, with TRBD1 matching 12 bases. V lost 1 base and J lost 0; bases outside the gene matches: 6. This CDR3 spans 19 amino acids. From germline, CDR1 is SGHTA and CDR2 FQGNSA. CDR3 protein: CASSLGRDRGLPTNEKLFF. For the CDR3, the DNA is TGTGCCAGCAGCTTAGGCCGGGACAGGGGGCTCCCAACTAATGAAAAACTGTTTTTT.

CDR3 nucleotide sequence: TGTGCCAGCAGCCCCCGACTAGCGGCTCGGGACGAGCAGTACTTC. It codes for CASSPRLAARDEQYF. This sequence joins TRBV9 and TRBJ2-7; 9 positions agree with TRBD2. From germline, CDR1 is SGDLS and CDR2 YYNGEE. This CDR3 region has 15 residues. J was trimmed by 5 bases and V by 4 bases; bases with no gene match: 10.

This clone turned up a few times. The gene calls are TRBV23-1 and TRBJ2-2, with 7 bases aligning to TRBD1. TRBV23-1 has ORF status, its function being uncertain. V trimming: 4 bases; J trimming: 4 bases; junction bases outside the gene matches: 9. This CDR3 comprises 16 residues. Here the CDR3 reads CASSPMGTVVTGELFF. As DNA, the CDR3 is TGCGCCAGCAGTCCTATGGGGACAGTCGTCACCGGGGAGCTGTTTTTT.

This chain links TRBV5-1 with TRBJ2-1, with 9 nucleotides matching TRBD2. Looked up from germline, CDR1 is SGHRS and CDR2 is YFSETQ. With V trimmed by 2 bases and J by 9 bases, 6 bases remained unmatched. CDR3 size: 14 residues. CDR3 loop: CASSLGAGGSEQFF. CDR3 bases: TGCGCCAGCAGCTTAGGCGCGGGAGGGAGTGAGCAGTTCTTC.

This clone occurred a few times. Written as DNA, the CDR3 is TGTGCCAGCAGCTTAAGAGCCGGGACTAGCGGGAGTCTAACAGATACGCAGTATTTT. Protein sequence: CASSLRAGTSGSLTDTQYF. The chain is built from TRBV7-6 and TRBJ2-3; 14 bases line up with TRBD2. The CDR3 runs to 19 residues. Looked up from germline, CDR1 is SGHVS and CDR2 is FNYEAQ. The ends lost 2 bases at V and 3 bases at J; junction bases unmatched: 10.

The V and J genes are TRBV7-2 and TRBJ2-7; 8 bases are shared with TRBD2. The CDR3 is 14 amino acids. The J segment lost 4 bases and the V segment lost 5 bases, leaving 7 bases of the junction unmatched. CDR1 SGHTA and CDR2 FQGNSA come from the germline V gene. This CDR3 is CASSPGASGYEQYF. CDR3 bases: TGTGCCAGCAGCCCAGGGGCTAGCGGGTACGAGCAGTACTTC.

The chain uses TRBV5-5 and TRBJ2-5, with D uncertain. Per the germline V gene, CDR1 is SGHKS and CDR2 is YYEKEE (reference sequence). V lost 2 bases, J lost 1 base, and 9 bases lay in between. The CDR3 is 14 residues long. CDR3 nucleotides: TGTGCCAGCAGCTTACTTCAGGCCCAAGAGACCCAGTACTTC. Translated, it gives CASSLLQAQETQYF. Full variable domain (remainder filled in from reference TRBV5-5 and TRBJ2-5): DAGVTQSPTHLIKTRGQQVTLRCSPISGHKSVSWYQQVLGQGPQFIFQYYEKEERGRGNFPDRFSARQFPNYSSELNVNALLLGDSALYLCASSLLQAQETQYFGPGTRLLVL.

The chain combines TRBV19 with TRBJ2-4, with 7 bases that match TRBD1. J lost 9 bases, V lost 3 bases, and 5 bases had no gene match. The CDR3 has 13 amino acids. CDR1 LNHDA and CDR2 SQIVND come from the germline V gene (reference sequence). This CDR3 is CASSIDRAGIQYF. As DNA, the CDR3 is TGTGCCAGTAGTATTGACAGGGCTGGCATTCAGTACTTC.

The chain links TRBV5-1 to TRBJ2-7; 13 bases line up with TRBD2. This CDR3 spans 16 amino acids. After removal of 4 bases from V and 6 bases from J, the junction contained 10 bases not matched to a gene. Per the germline V gene, CDR1 is SGHRS and CDR2 is YFSETQ. The CDR3 protein is CASSRRTSGSVGEQYF. CDR3 in DNA: TGCGCCAGCAGCCGGAGGACTAGCGGGAGTGTGGGCGAGCAGTACTTC.

The chain links TRBV9 to TRBJ1-3; D is unresolved. V was trimmed by 0 bases and J by 3 bases, leaving 7 bases between them. This CDR3 contains 14 residues. Germline values: CDR1 SGDLS, CDR2 YYNGEE. CDR3 sequence reads: CASSVGAVGNTIYF. CDR3 nucleotide sequence: TGTGCCAGCAGCGTAGGGGCAGTTGGAAACACCATATATTTT.

The chain couples TRBV27 to TRBJ2-7, with TRBD1 matching over 8 bases. The germline gives CDR1 MNHEY, CDR2 SMNVEV (reference sequence). The CDR3 is 13 amino acids. Losses at the gene ends were 7 bases for V and 4 bases for J; bases not matched to a gene: 6. The DNA for the CDR3 is TGTGCCAGCATCCTGAGACAGGGGTACGAGCAGTACTTC. It encodes CASILRQGYEQYF.

The chain carries TRBV6-1 and TRBJ1-5, with TRBD1 identical over 7 bases. The CDR3 consists of 15 residues. The germline V gene encodes CDR1 MNHNS and CDR2 SASEGT. Trimming took 5 bases from V and 6 from J; bases not matched to a gene: 10. CDR3 loop: CASSFDRAQGQPQHF. As DNA, the CDR3 is TGTGCCAGCAGTTTCGACAGGGCGCAGGGTCAGCCCCAGCATTTT.

The V and J genes are TRBV2 and TRBJ1-1; tentatively, D is TRBD1 (5 bases). Trimming cost V 0 bases and J 0 bases, with 8 bases left between them. Germline V lookup: CDR1 SNHLY, CDR2 FYNNEI. The CDR3 consists of 15 residues. CDR3 nucleotide sequence: TGTGCCAGCAGTGAAGCGGGGCGGCTGAACACTGAAGCTTTCTTT. Translating gives CASSEAGRLNTEAFF.

This chain uses TRBV9 with TRBJ2-1; a possible D gene is TRBD2 (5 bases). The V gene's germline CDR1 is SGDLS and CDR2 YYNGEE. The CDR3 sequence is 13 residues long. V was clipped by 5 bases and J by 9 bases, with 15 bases between them. CDR3: CASSARQAGEQFF. DNA for the CDR3: TGTGCCAGCAGTGCGCGGCAGGCGGGTGAGCAGTTCTTC.

The V and J genes are TRBV19 and TRBJ1-2; TRBD1 might be the D (5 bases). The CDR3 runs 15 residues. From germline, CDR1 is LNHDA and CDR2 SQIVND (reference sequence). Trimming left V 2 bases short and J 4 bases short, with 14 bases between. CDR3 protein: CASSISGREGYGYTF. The CDR3 region has the DNA TGTGCCAGTAGTATATCGGGCAGGGAGGGCTATGGCTACACCTTC.

The chain carries TRBV4-1 and TRBJ2-7; weak D call: TRBD2 (6 bases). The V gene's germline CDR1 is MGHRA and CDR2 YSYEKL. This CDR3 comprises 17 residues. V was cut by 1 base and J by 0 bases, with 16 bases left in between. The CDR3 DNA follows: TGCGCCAGCAGCCAAGTAGTCGGGACTGCGAGCTCCTACGAGCAGTACTTC. This translates into CASSQVVGTASSYEQYF.

V and J are TRBV7-2 and TRBJ2-1; D perhaps matches TRBD2 (5 bases). Trimming cost V 1 base and J 6 bases, with 16 bases left between them. This CDR3 has 16 residues. Per germline, CDR1 SGHTA and CDR2 FQGNSA. CDR3 nucleotide sequence: TGTGCCAGCAGCTTAGGGTCCCCACTAGATTTCAATGAGCAGTTCTTC. It translates to CASSLGSPLDFNEQFF.

The chain couples TRBV2 to TRBJ1-1; the D gene is possibly TRBD1 (5 bases). CDR1 is SNHLY, CDR2 FYNNEI, per germline. This CDR3 has 15 residues. Trimming cost V 6 bases and J 0 bases, with 14 bases left between them. DNA for the CDR3: TGTGCCAGCAGCGCTAACAGGAACCTGAACACTGAAGCTTTCTTT. Its translation: CASSANRNLNTEAFF.

As to this clone: One junction end disagrees with the germline gene, perhaps due to a read error. The V gene is TRBV7-2, the J gene TRBJ2-1, with D perhaps matching TRBD1 (6 bases). This CDR3 has 13 residues. Germline V gene sequence: CDR1 SGHTA, CDR2 FQGNSA. In DNA, the CDR3 is TGTGCCAGCGGCTTATACAGGGAAGATGAGCAGTTCTTC. Translated, it gives CASGLYREDEQFF. The entire variable domain, with the rest obtained from reference TRBV7-2 and TRBJ2-1, is as follows: GAGVSQSPSNKVTEKGKDVELRCDPISGHTALYWYRQSLGQGLEFLIYFQGNSAPDKSGLPSDRFSAERTGGSVSTLTIQRTQQEDSAVYLCASGLYREDEQFFGPGTRLTVL.

As regards this clone: The junction differs from germline at one of its ends, possibly a read error. The chain is built from TRBV7-8 and TRBJ1-1, with 10 bases aligning to TRBD1. This CDR3 spans 13 amino acids. Germline V CDR1 and CDR2: SGHVS, FQNEAQ. The CDR3: CTSSPGQGVSAFF. The CDR3 DNA follows: TGTACCAGCAGCCCTGGACAGGGGGTGAGTGCTTTCTTT.

V and J are TRBV5-4 and TRBJ1-1; 10 nucleotides align to TRBD1. The junction had 6 bases not matched to a gene; V was cut back by 0 bases and J by 10 bases. Germline V gene data show CDR1 as SGHNT and CDR2 as YYREEE (reference sequence). The CDR3 totals 14 residues. CDR3 sequence (DNA): TGTGCCAGCAGCTTGGGGGGGACAGGGGTAGGAGCTTTCTTT. It translates to CASSLGGTGVGAFF.

This clone was counted only a few times. This chain connects TRBV27 to TRBJ2-1, with 13 bases that match TRBD2. CDR1 is MNHEY and CDR2 is SMNVEV in the germline V gene (reference sequence). The J segment lost 4 bases and the V segment lost 6 bases, leaving 6 bases of the junction unmatched. This CDR3 contains 16 residues. The DNA of the CDR3 is TGTGCCAGCAGGATAACGGGACTAGCGGGGTACAATGAGCAGTTCTTC. Translated: CASRITGLAGYNEQFF.

This clone was picked up one time. The chain links TRBV11-2 to TRBJ2-7; D uncertain. Trimming removed 5 bases at V and 2 bases at J, with 10 bases between. The CDR3 has 13 residues. Germline loops: CDR1 SGHAT, CDR2 FQNNGV. CDR3 DNA sequence: TGTGCCAGCAGCCACACCAACGCCTACGAGCAGTACTTC. It specifies CASSHTNAYEQYF.

The rearrangement links TRBV5-8 to TRBJ1-5, with D possibly matching TRBD1 (6 bases). The V gene's germline CDR1 is SGHTS and CDR2 YDEGEE. This CDR3 spans 12 amino acids. Trimming took off 5 bases at V and 9 bases at J, with 12 bases between the two ends. This CDR3 is CASRDSAWPQHF. The DNA for the CDR3 is TGTGCCAGCAGGGACAGCGCTTGGCCCCAGCATTTT.